Each of the 14 T cell receptor beta chains below was sequenced from the same sample in a study of CD8+CD57+ T cells in acquired aplastic anemia. Individuals selected for sequencing had exhibited CD8+CD57+ cell expansion on flow cytometry. Both TCR beta VDJ combination and CDR3 sequence profiling were carried out. Genomic DNA was the template for this profiling. A single record per CDR3 protein comes from TCRdb applying MiXCR to the reads. Of about 58,000 distinct CDR3 sequences listed, roughly three fifths are singletons. Sequencing input: sorted CD4+, CD8+, or CD8+CD57+ T cells (not recorded which) from PBMCs. The receptors were gathered from a human donor with aplastic anemia.

In the case of this clonotype: At one end, the junction sequence differs from germline, possibly due to a read error. This chain connects TRBV5-4 to TRBJ2-5; D is unclear. Germline V CDR1 and CDR2: SGHNT, YYREEE (reference sequence). This CDR3 has 13 amino acids. The CDR3 loop is CVSSLEFQETQYF. The CDR3 DNA follows: TGTGTCAGCAGCTTGGAGTTCCAAGAGACCCAGTACTTC.

The rearrangement uses TRBV29-1 and TRBJ2-7; D unresolved. The length of the CDR3 is 14 residues. Trimming cost V 4 bases and J 4 bases, with 17 bases left between them. In germline, CDR1 is SQVTM, CDR2 ANQGSEA. The CDR3 sequence is CSVVPSATGYEQYF. The CDR3, as DNA: TGCAGCGTTGTACCCTCGGCTACTGGATACGAGCAGTACTTC.

This clonotype came up many times. The chain employs TRBV6-5 and TRBJ1-5; the D is unclear. This CDR3 comprises 16 residues. Germline V gives CDR1 MNHEY, CDR2 SVGAGI. V was cut by 0 bases and J by 2 bases, with 11 bases left in between. CDR3 in amino acids: CASSYSEGLGNQPQHF. Here the CDR3 DNA reads TGTGCCAGCAGTTACTCGGAGGGTTTGGGCAATCAGCCCCAGCATTTT.

V usage is TRBV7-9 and J usage is TRBJ1-1; weak D call: TRBD1 (6 bases). Between the trimmed V and J ends, which lost 2 bases and 11 bases, there was a span of 12 bases. The CDR3 consists of 12 residues. CDR1 and CDR2 from the germline V gene are SEHNR and FQNEAQ (reference sequence). The CDR3 here is CASSLQGKGAFF. CDR3 bases: TGTGCCAGCAGCTTACAGGGGAAGGGGGCTTTCTTT.

This clonotype has just one count. The chain employs TRBV15 and TRBJ2-7; 8 positions match TRBD2. CDR3 length equals 17 residues. Germline CDR1 reads LNHNV; CDR2 reads YYDKDF (reference sequence). The V and J ends lost 4 bases and 0 bases, in that order; junction bases with no gene match: 11. The chain's CDR3 is CATSTHSGTRFSYEQYV. In nucleotides, the CDR3 is TGTGCCACCAGCACCCACTCCGGGACTAGATTCTCCTACGAGCAGTACGTC.

As concerns this clonotype: The final CDR3 position lacks the conserved phenylalanine or tryptophan, pointing to a likely read error. The chain links TRBV7-8 to TRBJ2-7, with D possibly TRBD1 on 6 matching bases. CDR3 length: 14 residues. Germline lookup yields CDR1 SGHVS and CDR2 FQNEAQ. The CDR3 sequence is CPSSFRGPGGEQYA. The CDR3 coding sequence is TGTCCCAGCAGCTTCAGGGGACCGGGCGGCGAGCAGTACGCC.

There are a few counts of this clonotype. The V call is TRBV7-9, the J call TRBJ2-2, with D hard to call. Germline values: CDR1 SEHNR, CDR2 FQNEAQ (reference sequence). Trimming removed 4 bases from V and 0 bases from J, with 0 bases in between. The CDR3 has 12 residues. This CDR3 is CASSSNTGELFF. DNA of the CDR3: TGTGCCAGCAGCTCGAACACCGGGGAGCTGTTTTTT.

This clonotype was detected ten times or more. This chain connects TRBV7-2 to TRBJ2-1; D may be TRBD2 (5 bases). The CDR3 spans 12 residues. V was pared by 5 bases and J by 6 bases, with 8 bases between. The germline CDR1 and CDR2 sequences are SGHTA and FQGNSA. The CDR3 loop is CASSARGNEQFF. The CDR3 bases are TGTGCCAGCAGCGCCCGGGGCAATGAGCAGTTCTTC.

The chain joins TRBV15 to TRBJ2-6; maybe TRBD2 (5 bases). This CDR3 spans 16 amino acids. V dropped 1 base and J dropped 3 bases, with 10 bases sitting between them. Germline-derived CDR1 and CDR2 are LNHNV and YYDKDF (reference sequence). The CDR3 protein is CATSRGFGVGANVLTF. The CDR3, as DNA: TGTGCCACCAGCAGAGGCTTCGGGGTTGGGGCCAACGTCCTGACTTTC.

The chain is built from TRBV29-1 and TRBJ1-2; D is unclear. The CDR3 consists of 17 residues. Germline loops: CDR1 SQVTM, CDR2 ANQGSEA. V lost 6 bases to trimming and J lost 2 bases, with 25 bases between them. The CDR3 nucleotides are TGCAGCGTCCCCAGCAGTGAGTCGAGAGGATACAACTATGGCTACACCTTC. Protein sequence: CSVPSSESRGYNYGYTF.

The CDR3 sequence: CATREGGTSYEQYF. CDR3 DNA sequence: TGTGCCACCAGAGAAGGGGGCACCTCCTACGAGCAGTACTTC. The chain has TRBV15 and TRBJ2-7, with 7 nucleotides matching TRBD1. Looked up from germline, CDR1 is LNHNV and CDR2 is YYDKDF (reference sequence). Trimming cost V 6 bases and J 0 bases; bases outside gene matches: 5. The CDR3 is made up of 14 amino acids.

CDR3 sequence reads: CSVEEQGIANYGYTF. Written as DNA, the CDR3 is TGCAGCGTTGAAGAGCAGGGGATTGCTAACTATGGCTACACCTTC. This chain links TRBV29-1 with TRBJ1-2; TRBD1 might be the D (6 bases). V lost 0 bases, J lost 0 bases, and 11 bases lay in between. Germline CDR1 reads SQVTM; CDR2 reads ANQGSEA. The CDR3 totals 15 residues. The full variable domain, rest sourced from reference TRBV29-1 and TRBJ1-2, is SAVISQKPSRDICQRGTSLTIQCQVDSQVTMMFWYRQQPGQSLTLIATANQGSEATYESGFVIDKFPISRPNLTFSTLTVSNMSPEDSSIYLCSVEEQGIANYGYTFGSGTRLTVV.

The chain joins TRBV9 to TRBJ1-4; the match to TRBD1 covers 7 bases. This CDR3 is 15 amino acids long. Unmatched junction bases numbered 7, after V lost 3 bases and J lost 5 bases. CDR1 is SGDLS and CDR2 is YYNGEE in the germline V gene. CDR3 in DNA: TGTGCCAGCAGCGGTAGGACAGGACCGAATGAAAAACTGTTTTTT. This translates into CASSGRTGPNEKLFF.

This clonotype was seen only once. V gene TRBV9 combines with J gene TRBJ2-1; 10 nucleotides line up with TRBD2. J lost 10 bases, V lost 7 bases, and 2 bases had no gene match. The CDR3 contains 11 residues. The V gene's germline CDR1 is SGDLS and CDR2 YYNGEE. This CDR3 reads CASDSGGEQFF. Here the CDR3 DNA reads TGTGCCAGCGATAGCGGGGGGGAGCAGTTCTTC.